This TCR beta chain derives from a study of blood T cell repertoires in COVID-19. In the original analysis: Reference gene primers were amplified, and this amplification served to estimate nucleated cell counts. Profiling relied on immunoSEQ multiplex PCR, and the TCRdb table lists in-frame clones only, not all of them. V and J calls and clone size are those listed in that table; D and trimming were worked out from the DNA. The table lists 120,000 or so clones, around 88% of them singletons, with 0.88% in the top ten. The CDR3 consists of 18 residues. The sequencing sample was made of peripheral blood. The chain combines TRBV21-1 with TRBJ2-7; the table assigns TRBD2, which was not confirmed against the DNA. TRBV21-1 is classified as a pseudogene. This receptor was identified in a woman aged 50 to 60 with active or convalescent COVID-19. The CDR3 bases are TGTGCCAGCAGCAAAGCGCTCGGGACTAGCGGGAGGACGTACGAGCAGTACTTC. Its translation: CASSKALGTSGRTYEQYF.